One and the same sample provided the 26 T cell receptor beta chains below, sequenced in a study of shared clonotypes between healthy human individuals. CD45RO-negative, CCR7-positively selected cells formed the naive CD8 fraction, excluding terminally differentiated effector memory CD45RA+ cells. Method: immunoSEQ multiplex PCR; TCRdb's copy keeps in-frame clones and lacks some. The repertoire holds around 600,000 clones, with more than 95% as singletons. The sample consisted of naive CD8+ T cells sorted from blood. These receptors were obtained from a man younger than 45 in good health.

The CDR3 spells CASSLSGSWYEQYF. In nucleotides, the CDR3 is TGTGCCAGCAGCCTCAGCGGGAGCTGGTACGAGCAGTACTTC. J is TRBJ2-7 and V is TRBV14, with 8 bases aligning to TRBD2. Losses at the gene ends were 4 bases for V and 4 bases for J; bases not matched to a gene: 6. CDR1 is SGHDN, CDR2 FVKESK, per germline. This CDR3 has 14 residues.

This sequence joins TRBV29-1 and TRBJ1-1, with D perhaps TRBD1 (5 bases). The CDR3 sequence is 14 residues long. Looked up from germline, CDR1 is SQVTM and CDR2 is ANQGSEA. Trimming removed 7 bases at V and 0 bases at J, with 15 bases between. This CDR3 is CSAQGQGLNTEAFF. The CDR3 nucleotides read TGCAGCGCTCAAGGGCAGGGATTGAACACTGAAGCTTTCTTT.

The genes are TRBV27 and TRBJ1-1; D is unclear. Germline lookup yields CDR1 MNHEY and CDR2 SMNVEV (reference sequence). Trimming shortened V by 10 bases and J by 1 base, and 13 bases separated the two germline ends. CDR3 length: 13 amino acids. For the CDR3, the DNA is TGTGCCACCGGTAGGGTCCCGAACACTGAAGCTTTCTTT. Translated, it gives CATGRVPNTEAFF.

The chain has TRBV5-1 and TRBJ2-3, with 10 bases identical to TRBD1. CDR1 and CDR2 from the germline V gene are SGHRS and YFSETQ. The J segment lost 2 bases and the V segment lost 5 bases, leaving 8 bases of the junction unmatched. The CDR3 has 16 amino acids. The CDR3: CASRAGTGVYTDTQYF. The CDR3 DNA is TGCGCCAGCAGGGCCGGGACAGGGGTGTACACAGATACGCAGTATTTT.

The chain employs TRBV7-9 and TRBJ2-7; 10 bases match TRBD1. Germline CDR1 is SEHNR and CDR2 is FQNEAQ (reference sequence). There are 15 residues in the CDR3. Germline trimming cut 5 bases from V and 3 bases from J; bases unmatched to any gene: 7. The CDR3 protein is CASSPGTGVLYEQYF. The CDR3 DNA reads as TGTGCCAGCAGCCCGGGGACAGGGGTTCTCTACGAGCAGTACTTC. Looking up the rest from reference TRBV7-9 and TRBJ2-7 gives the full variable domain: DTGVSQNPRHKITKRGQNVTFRCDPISEHNRLYWYRQTLGQGPEFLTYFQNEAQLEKSRLLSDRFSAERPKGSFSTLEIQRTEQGDSAMYLCASSPGTGVLYEQYFGPGTRLTVT.

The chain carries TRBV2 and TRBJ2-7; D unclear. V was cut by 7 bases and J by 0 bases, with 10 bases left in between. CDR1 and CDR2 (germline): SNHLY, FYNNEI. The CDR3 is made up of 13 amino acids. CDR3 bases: TGTGCCAGCAAGGGCAGGAACTCCTACGAGCAGTACTTC. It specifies CASKGRNSYEQYF.

The CDR3 protein is CASSEFWGRNDEQYF. In DNA form, the CDR3 reads TGTGCCAGCAGTGAATTCTGGGGGCGAAACGACGAGCAGTACTTC. The rearrangement joins TRBV6-1 to TRBJ2-7; perhaps TRBD1 as D (6 bases). CDR1 MNHNS and CDR2 SASEGT come from the germline V gene. Trimming pared 2 bases from V and 5 bases from J, leaving 16 bases between. The CDR3 consists of 15 residues.

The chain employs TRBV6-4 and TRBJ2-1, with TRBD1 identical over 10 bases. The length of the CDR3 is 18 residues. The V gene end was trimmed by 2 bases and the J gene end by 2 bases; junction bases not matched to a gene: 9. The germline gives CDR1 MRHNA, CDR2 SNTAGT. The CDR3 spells CASSDRPSGQGTYNEQFF. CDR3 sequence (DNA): TGTGCCAGCAGTGACAGACCCTCGGGACAGGGGACCTACAATGAGCAGTTCTTC.

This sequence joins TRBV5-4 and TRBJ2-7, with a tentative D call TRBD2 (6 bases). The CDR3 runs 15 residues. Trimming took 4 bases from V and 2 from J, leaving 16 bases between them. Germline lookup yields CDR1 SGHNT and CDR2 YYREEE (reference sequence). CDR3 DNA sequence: TGTGCCAGCAGCGGCGGGCGGGATAGGACCTACGAGCAGTACTTC. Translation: CASSGGRDRTYEQYF.

Here the CDR3 reads CASKPSWGENTGELFF. The CDR3 DNA sequence: TGTGCCAGTAAACCAAGTTGGGGGGAGAACACCGGGGAGCTGTTTTTT. The chain carries TRBV19 and TRBJ2-2, with TRBD2 as a possible D gene (6 bases). The V and J ends lost 7 bases and 1 base respectively, with 16 bases between them. Germline-derived CDR1 and CDR2 are LNHDA and SQIVND (reference sequence). The CDR3 extends over 16 amino acids. Together with reference TRBV19 and TRBJ2-2, the CDR3 gives the full variable domain: DGGITQSPKYLFRKEGQNVTLSCEQNLNHDAMYWYRQDPGQGLRLIYYSQIVNDFQKGDIAEGYSVSREKKESFPLTVTSAQKNPTAFYLCASKPSWGENTGELFFGEGSRLTVL.

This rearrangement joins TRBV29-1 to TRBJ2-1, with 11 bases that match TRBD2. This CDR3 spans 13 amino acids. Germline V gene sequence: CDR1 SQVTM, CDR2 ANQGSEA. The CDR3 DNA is TGCAGTGTAGCGGGAGGGAACTACAATGAGCAGTTCTTC. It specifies CSVAGGNYNEQFF.

This CDR3 is CASSPLDREGHETQYF. The CDR3 DNA is TGTGCCAGCAGCCCCCTCGACCGGGAGGGCCACGAGACCCAGTACTTC. The J gene is TRBJ2-5, the V gene TRBV7-6; 8 bases align to TRBD2. The CDR3 sequence is 16 residues long. V shed 5 bases and J 5 bases; nucleotides not matched to a gene: 13. The V gene's germline CDR1 is SGHVS and CDR2 FNYEAQ.

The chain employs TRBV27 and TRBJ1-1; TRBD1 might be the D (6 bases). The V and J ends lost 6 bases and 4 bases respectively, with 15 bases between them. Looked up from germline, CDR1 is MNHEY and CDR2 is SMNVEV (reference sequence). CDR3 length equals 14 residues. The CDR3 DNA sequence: TGTGCCAGCAGCCTGACAGGCGCCCTCACTGAAGCTTTCTTT. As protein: CASSLTGALTEAFF.

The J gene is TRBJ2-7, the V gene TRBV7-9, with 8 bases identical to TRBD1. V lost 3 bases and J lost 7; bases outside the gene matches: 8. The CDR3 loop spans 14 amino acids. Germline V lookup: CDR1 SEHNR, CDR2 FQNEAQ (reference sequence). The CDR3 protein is CASSFADRVKEQYF. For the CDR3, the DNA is TGTGCCAGCAGCTTTGCGGACAGGGTAAAGGAGCAGTACTTC.

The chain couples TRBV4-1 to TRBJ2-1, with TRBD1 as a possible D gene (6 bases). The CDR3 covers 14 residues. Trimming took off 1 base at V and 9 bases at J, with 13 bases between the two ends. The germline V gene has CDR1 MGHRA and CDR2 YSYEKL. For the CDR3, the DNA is TGCGCCAGCAGCCAAGCTGGGGGCAATTTTGAGCAGTTCTTC. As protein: CASSQAGGNFEQFF.

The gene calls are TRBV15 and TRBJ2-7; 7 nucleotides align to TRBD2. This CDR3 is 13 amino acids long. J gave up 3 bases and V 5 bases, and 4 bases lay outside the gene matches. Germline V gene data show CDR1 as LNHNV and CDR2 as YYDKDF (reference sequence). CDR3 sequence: CATSRGEGYEQYF. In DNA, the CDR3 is TGTGCCACCAGCCGGGGGGAGGGCTACGAGCAGTACTTC.

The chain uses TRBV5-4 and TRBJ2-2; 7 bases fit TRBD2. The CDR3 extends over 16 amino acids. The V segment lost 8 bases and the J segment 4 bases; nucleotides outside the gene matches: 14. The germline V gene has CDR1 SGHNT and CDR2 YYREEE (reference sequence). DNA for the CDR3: TGTGCCAGTAGCAGCTGGGAGGGCCTCGGCACCGGGGAGCTGTTTTTT. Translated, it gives CASSSWEGLGTGELFF.

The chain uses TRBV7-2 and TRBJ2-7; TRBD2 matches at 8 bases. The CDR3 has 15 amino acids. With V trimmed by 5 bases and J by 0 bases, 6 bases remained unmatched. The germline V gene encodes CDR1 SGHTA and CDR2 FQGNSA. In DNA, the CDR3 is TGTGCCAGCAGCCTTAAAGCGGGAGACTCCTACGAGCAGTACTTC. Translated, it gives CASSLKAGDSYEQYF. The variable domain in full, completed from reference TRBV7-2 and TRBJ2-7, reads GAGVSQSPSNKVTEKGKDVELRCDPISGHTALYWYRQSLGQGLEFLIYFQGNSAPDKSGLPSDRFSAERTGGSVSTLTIQRTQQEDSAVYLCASSLKAGDSYEQYFGPGTRLTVT.

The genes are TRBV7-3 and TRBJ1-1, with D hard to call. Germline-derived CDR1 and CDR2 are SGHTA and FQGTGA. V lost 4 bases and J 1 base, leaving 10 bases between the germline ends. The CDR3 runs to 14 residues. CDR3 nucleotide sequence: TGTGCCAGCAGCTCGTCCACCGAGAACACTGAAGCTTTCTTT. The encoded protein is CASSSSTENTEAFF.

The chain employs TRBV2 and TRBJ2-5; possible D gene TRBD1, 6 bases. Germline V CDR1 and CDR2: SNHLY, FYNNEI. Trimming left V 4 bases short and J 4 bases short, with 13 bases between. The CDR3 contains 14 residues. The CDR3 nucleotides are TGTGCCAGCAGTGTTTGGGGGCCCGGAGAGACCCAGTACTTC. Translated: CASSVWGPGETQYF.

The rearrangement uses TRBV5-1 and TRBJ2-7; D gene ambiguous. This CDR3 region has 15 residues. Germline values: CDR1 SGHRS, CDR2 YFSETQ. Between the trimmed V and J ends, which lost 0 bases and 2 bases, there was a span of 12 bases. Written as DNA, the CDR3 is TGCGCCAGCAGCTTGGGTGCAGGCCCCACCTACGAGCAGTACTTC. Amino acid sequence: CASSLGAGPTYEQYF.

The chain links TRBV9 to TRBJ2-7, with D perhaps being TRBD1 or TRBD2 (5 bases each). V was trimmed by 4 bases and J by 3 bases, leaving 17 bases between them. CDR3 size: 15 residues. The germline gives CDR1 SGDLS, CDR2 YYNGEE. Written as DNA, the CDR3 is TGTGCCAGCAGCTCCCACCGGGACGCTTACTACGAGCAGTACTTC. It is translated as CASSSHRDAYYEQYF.

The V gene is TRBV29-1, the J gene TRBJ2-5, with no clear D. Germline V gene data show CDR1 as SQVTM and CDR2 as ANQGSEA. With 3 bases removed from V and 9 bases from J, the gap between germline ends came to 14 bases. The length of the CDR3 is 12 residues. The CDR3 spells CSVDYSFLPQYF. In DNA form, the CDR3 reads TGCAGCGTTGACTACAGCTTTTTGCCCCAGTACTTC.

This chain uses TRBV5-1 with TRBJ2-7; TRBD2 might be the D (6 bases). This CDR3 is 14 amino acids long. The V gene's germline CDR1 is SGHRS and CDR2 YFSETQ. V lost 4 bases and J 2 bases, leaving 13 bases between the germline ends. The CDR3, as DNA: TGCGCCAGCAGCGCCATAGCGGAGCCCTACGAGCAGTACTTC. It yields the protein CASSAIAEPYEQYF.

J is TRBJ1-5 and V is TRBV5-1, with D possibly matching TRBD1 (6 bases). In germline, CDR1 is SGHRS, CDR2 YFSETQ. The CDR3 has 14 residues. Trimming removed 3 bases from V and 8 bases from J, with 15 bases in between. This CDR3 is CASSWTASEKPQHF. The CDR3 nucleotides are TGCGCCAGCAGCTGGACAGCGTCCGAAAAGCCCCAGCATTTT.

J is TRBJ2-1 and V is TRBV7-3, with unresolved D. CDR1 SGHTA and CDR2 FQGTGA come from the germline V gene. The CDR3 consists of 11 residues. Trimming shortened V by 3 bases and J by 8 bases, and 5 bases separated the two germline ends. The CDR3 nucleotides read TGTGCCAGCAGCTTCGGTGATGAGCAGTTCTTC. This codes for CASSFGDEQFF.